One sample yielded the 21 T cell receptor beta chains listed below, sequenced in a study of STAT3 mutations in large granular lymphocyte leukemia. The study, taken as a whole, reports: At least one immunodominant TCR beta clonotype appeared in every T-cell large granular lymphocyte leukemia patient.

What these receptors recognize is not known. Here immunoSEQ multiplex PCR was the method, and the copy in TCRdb shows in-frame clones only, minus some. This table holds approximately 27,000 clones, about 80% found once. Specimen: peripheral blood mononuclear cells. These receptors all stem from a woman aged 45-60 years with T-cell large granular lymphocyte leukemia. Some clones in this sample may be carry-over from other donors' samples.

The genes are TRBV5-1 and TRBJ1-5, with D uncertain. Germline-derived CDR1 and CDR2 are SGHRS and YFSETQ. The CDR3 totals 15 residues. Between the trimmed V and J ends, which lost 0 bases and 3 bases, there was a span of 10 bases. CDR3 in amino acids: CASSLVMSPNQPQHF. In DNA form, the CDR3 reads TGCGCCAGCAGCTTGGTGATGAGCCCCAATCAGCCCCAGCATTTT.

The chain recombines TRBV10-3 with TRBJ2-7, with TRBD1 matching over 10 bases. Trimming at V came to 6 bases and at J to 5 bases, leaving 4 bases not matched to a gene. The CDR3 loop spans 13 amino acids. The germline V gene encodes CDR1 ENHRY and CDR2 SYGVKD. The DNA for the CDR3 is TGTGCCATCAGGGGACAGGGGTATCACGAGCAGTACTTC. Its protein product is CAIRGQGYHEQYF.

The genes are TRBV29-1 and TRBJ2-7; tentative D call: TRBD1 (6 bases). The germline V gene has CDR1 SQVTM and CDR2 ANQGSEA. With 1 base removed from V and 2 bases from J, the gap between germline ends came to 12 bases. The CDR3 contains 14 residues. CDR3 in DNA: TGCAGCGTTGAAGTAGGGGACAAAGCCTACGAGCAGTACTTC. Translation gives CSVEVGDKAYEQYF.

This clone occurred a few times. The J gene is TRBJ2-5, the V gene TRBV7-9; TRBD2 agrees at 8 bases. Unmatched junction bases numbered 7, after V lost 1 base and J lost 6 bases. CDR1 and CDR2 (germline): SEHNR, FQNEAQ (reference sequence). This CDR3 comprises 15 residues. CDR3: CASSLELAVMKTQYF. The CDR3 coding sequence is TGTGCCAGCAGCTTAGAACTAGCGGTCATGAAGACCCAGTACTTC.

This clone was counted a few times. The chain employs TRBV19 and TRBJ1-1; D may be TRBD1 (5 bases). CDR3 length: 14 amino acids. CDR1 and CDR2 (germline): LNHDA, SQIVND (reference sequence). Trimming stripped 4 bases from V and 1 base from J, with 10 bases between. CDR3 sequence reads: CASSSQGSNTEAFF. CDR3 coding DNA: TGTGCCAGTAGTAGTCAGGGATCGAACACTGAAGCTTTCTTT.

The chain couples TRBV27 to TRBJ1-4; the D gene is possibly TRBD1 (5 bases). The CDR3 covers 15 residues. The germline gives CDR1 MNHEY, CDR2 SMNVEV (reference sequence). The germline V and J ends were trimmed by 8 bases and 2 bases, with 15 bases remaining between them. The CDR3 loop is CASRNAGSTNEKLFF. CDR3 DNA: TGTGCCAGCCGGAACGCAGGGTCGACTAATGAAAAACTGTTTTTT.

V and J are TRBV4-2 and TRBJ1-4; 10 bases are a match to TRBD1. The CDR3 totals 18 residues. V shed 3 bases, J shed 10 bases, and the junction held 17 bases outside the gene matches. Germline V gene lookup returns CDR1 LGHNA and CDR2 YNFKEQ. The CDR3 loop reads CASSHHPAGQGDTGKLFF. In nucleotides, the CDR3 is TGTGCCAGCAGCCATCACCCGGCCGGACAGGGGGATACTGGAAAACTGTTTTTT.

This rearrangement joins TRBV27 to TRBJ2-3; D ambiguous. The V and J ends lost 4 bases and 2 bases respectively, with 4 bases between them. This CDR3 contains 12 residues. Germline V gene lookup returns CDR1 MNHEY and CDR2 SMNVEV (reference sequence). CDR3 amino acids: CASSSFTDTQYF. Here the CDR3 DNA reads TGTGCCAGCAGTTCCTTCACAGATACGCAGTATTTT.

This sequence joins TRBV14 and TRBJ2-1; D perhaps matches TRBD2 (6 bases). This CDR3 is built from 17 residues. The germline V and J ends were trimmed by 3 bases and 0 bases, with 15 bases remaining between them. Germline V gives CDR1 SGHDN, CDR2 FVKESK. CDR3 nucleotides: TGTGCCAGCAGCCAGGTAGGAGGGGCAAGCTCCTACAATGAGCAGTTCTTC. It encodes CASSQVGGASSYNEQFF. Drawing the rest from reference TRBV14 and TRBJ2-1, the complete variable domain is EAGVTQFPSHSVIEKGQTVTLRCDPISGHDNLYWYRRVMGKEIKFLLHFVKESKQDESGMPNNRFLAERTGGTYSTLKVQPAELEDSGVYFCASSQVGGASSYNEQFFGPGTRLTVL.

This clone was seen only once. The V call is TRBV18, the J call TRBJ1-1; D might be TRBD1 (6 bases). Trimming left V 3 bases short and J 1 base short, with 12 bases between. Germline lookup yields CDR1 KGHSH and CDR2 LQKENI. The CDR3 is 15 amino acids. This CDR3 reads CASSPQGHQNTEAFF. DNA for the CDR3: TGTGCCAGCTCACCCCAGGGACACCAGAACACTGAAGCTTTCTTT.

In its sample, this clone was seen once. The chain links TRBV28 to TRBJ1-5; D ambiguous. V was shortened by 5 bases and J by 4 bases, with 6 bases between the two germline ends. CDR3 size: 12 residues. Germline assignment: CDR1 MDHEN and CDR2 SYDVKM. In DNA, the CDR3 is TGTGCCAGCAGTGTCCTAAATCAGCCCCAGCATTTT. It is translated as CASSVLNQPQHF.

The genes are TRBV28 and TRBJ1-5; D is ambiguous. Germline CDR1 is MDHEN and CDR2 is SYDVKM. The V and J ends lost 7 bases and 5 bases respectively, with 9 bases between them. The CDR3 runs to 12 residues. The chain's CDR3 is CASTVSHQPQHF. The CDR3 DNA reads TGTGCCAGCACCGTGTCTCATCAGCCCCAGCATTTT.

CDR3 region: CAWSGVRGGEQYF. The CDR3 DNA reads TGTGCCTGGAGTGGGGTTCGAGGGGGCGAGCAGTACTTC. The chain combines TRBV30 with TRBJ2-7; tentatively, D is TRBD1 (6 bases). CDR3 size: 13 residues. Germline V gene lookup returns CDR1 GTSNPN and CDR2 SVGIG (reference sequence). Between the trimmed V and J ends, which lost 1 base and 6 bases, there was a span of 13 bases.

The rearrangement links TRBV5-1 to TRBJ2-6; no clear D. Trimming pared 5 bases from V and 0 bases from J, leaving 6 bases between. This CDR3 has 14 amino acids. CDR1 is SGHRS, CDR2 YFSETQ, per germline. CDR3 sequence (DNA): TGCGCCAGCAGATTGCGCTCTGGGGCCAACGTCCTGACTTTC. Translated: CASRLRSGANVLTF.

The chain links TRBV6-6 to TRBJ1-5; D gene unclear. V dropped 2 bases and J dropped 6 bases, with 14 bases sitting between them. Germline V gives CDR1 MNHNY, CDR2 SVGAGI (reference sequence). The CDR3 length is 15 residues. Here the CDR3 DNA reads TGTGCCAGCAGTTACGGTCCAGGTAGAAGTCAGCCCCAGCATTTT. Protein sequence: CASSYGPGRSQPQHF.

The chain combines TRBV28 with TRBJ2-5; D may correspond to TRBD1 or TRBD2 (5 bases each). The CDR3 is 13 amino acids. CDR1 is MDHEN and CDR2 is SYDVKM in the germline V gene. V gave up 4 bases and J gave up 5 bases, with 11 bases separating them. The CDR3 loop reads CASSSGGTETQYF. The DNA for the CDR3 is TGTGCCAGCAGTTCTGGGGGTACGGAGACCCAGTACTTC.

V is TRBV7-8 and J is TRBJ1-2; D perhaps matches TRBD1 (6 bases). V lost 1 base, J lost 3 bases, and 6 bases lay in between. CDR1 SGHVS and CDR2 FQNEAQ come from the germline V gene. This CDR3 spans 13 amino acids. CDR3 protein: CASSLDRDYGYTF. CDR3 nucleotides: TGTGCCAGCAGCTTAGACAGGGACTATGGCTACACCTTC.

This clone was seen just once. CDR3 coding DNA: TGCGCCAGCAGCTTGGATCCGGGAGACGAGCAGTACTTC. Translating gives CASSLDPGDEQYF. The chain employs TRBV5-1 and TRBJ2-7; maybe TRBD2 (6 bases). The germline V and J ends were trimmed by 0 bases and 5 bases, with 9 bases remaining between them. The CDR3 is 13 amino acids. From germline, CDR1 is SGHRS and CDR2 YFSETQ. Full variable domain (rest looked up from reference TRBV5-1 and TRBJ2-7): KAGVTQTPRYLIKTRGQQVTLSCSPISGHRSVSWYQQTPGQGLQFLFEYFSETQRNKGNFPGRFSGRQFSNSRSEMNVSTLELGDSALYLCASSLDPGDEQYFGPGTRLTVT.

This chain connects TRBV5-1 to TRBJ1-2; TRBD1 agrees at 8 bases. Trimming removed 4 bases from V and 3 bases from J; junction bases left unmatched: 5. The CDR3 contains 14 residues. The germline V gene encodes CDR1 SGHRS and CDR2 YFSETQ. This CDR3 reads CASSPGQAYYGYTF. The CDR3 region has the DNA TGCGCCAGCAGCCCGGGACAGGCCTACTATGGCTACACCTTC.

The chain has TRBV5-1 and TRBJ2-7, with TRBD1 matching over 7 bases. V lost 2 bases, J lost 3 bases, and 8 bases stayed unmatched. CDR1 SGHRS and CDR2 YFSETQ come from the germline V gene. The CDR3 spans 15 residues. The CDR3 bases are TGCGCCAGCAGCTTTGGACAGGTTGGCCTCTACGAGCAGTACTTC. It codes for CASSFGQVGLYEQYF. Combining the CDR3 with reference TRBV5-1 and TRBJ2-7 gives the whole variable domain KAGVTQTPRYLIKTRGQQVTLSCSPISGHRSVSWYQQTPGQGLQFLFEYFSETQRNKGNFPGRFSGRQFSNSRSEMNVSTLELGDSALYLCASSFGQVGLYEQYFGPGTRLTVT.

This chain connects TRBV5-1 to TRBJ2-1; no firm D call. CDR1 is SGHRS and CDR2 is YFSETQ in the germline V gene. Trimming stripped 1 base from V and 9 bases from J, with 5 bases between. The CDR3 loop spans 11 amino acids. The CDR3 region has the DNA TGCGCCAGCAGCTTGTTGAGTGAGCAGTTCTTC. It encodes CASSLLSEQFF. Full variable domain (missing parts from reference TRBV5-1 and TRBJ2-1): KAGVTQTPRYLIKTRGQQVTLSCSPISGHRSVSWYQQTPGQGLQFLFEYFSETQRNKGNFPGRFSGRQFSNSRSEMNVSTLELGDSALYLCASSLLSEQFFGPGTRLTVL.